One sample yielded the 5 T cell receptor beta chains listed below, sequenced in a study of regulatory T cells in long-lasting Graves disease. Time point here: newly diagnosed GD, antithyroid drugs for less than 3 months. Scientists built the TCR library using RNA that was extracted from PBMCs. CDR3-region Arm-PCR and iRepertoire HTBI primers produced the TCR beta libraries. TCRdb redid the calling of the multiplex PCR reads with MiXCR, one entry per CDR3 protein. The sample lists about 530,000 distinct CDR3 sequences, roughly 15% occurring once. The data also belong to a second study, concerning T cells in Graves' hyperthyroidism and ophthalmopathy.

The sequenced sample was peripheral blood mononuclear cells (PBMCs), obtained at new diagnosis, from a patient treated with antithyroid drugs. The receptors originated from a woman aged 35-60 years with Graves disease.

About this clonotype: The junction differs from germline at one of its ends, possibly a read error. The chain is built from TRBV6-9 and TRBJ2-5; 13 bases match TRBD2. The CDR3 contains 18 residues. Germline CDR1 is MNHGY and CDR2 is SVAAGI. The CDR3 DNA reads TGCGCCAGCAGTGAGCGACTAGCGGGGGGCCCGGAAAGAGAGACCCAGTACTTC. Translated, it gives CASSERLAGGPERETQYF.

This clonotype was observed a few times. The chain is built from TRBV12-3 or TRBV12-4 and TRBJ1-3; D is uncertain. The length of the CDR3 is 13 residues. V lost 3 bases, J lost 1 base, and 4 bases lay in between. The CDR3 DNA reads TGTGCCAGCAGTTTTAAGTCTGGAAACACCATATATTTT. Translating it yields CASSFKSGNTIYF.

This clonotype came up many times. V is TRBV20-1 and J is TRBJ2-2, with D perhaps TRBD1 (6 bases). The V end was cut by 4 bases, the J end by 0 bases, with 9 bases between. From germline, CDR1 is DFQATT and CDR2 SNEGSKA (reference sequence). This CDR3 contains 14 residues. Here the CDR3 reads CSAKGGPNTGELFF. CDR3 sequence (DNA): TGCAGTGCTAAAGGGGGTCCGAACACCGGGGAGCTGTTTTTT.

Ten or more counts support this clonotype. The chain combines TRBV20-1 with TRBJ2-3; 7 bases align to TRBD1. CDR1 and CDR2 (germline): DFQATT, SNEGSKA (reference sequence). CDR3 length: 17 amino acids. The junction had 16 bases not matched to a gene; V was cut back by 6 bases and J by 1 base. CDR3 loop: CSASFEGAPGGTDTQYF. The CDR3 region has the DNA TGCAGTGCGAGCTTTGAGGGGGCCCCCGGTGGCACAGATACGCAGTATTTT.

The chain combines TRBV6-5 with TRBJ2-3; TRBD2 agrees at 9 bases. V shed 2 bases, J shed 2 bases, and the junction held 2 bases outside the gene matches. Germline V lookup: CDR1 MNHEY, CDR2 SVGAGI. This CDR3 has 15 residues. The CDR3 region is CASSYGGGVTDTQYF. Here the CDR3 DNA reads TGTGCCAGCAGTTACGGCGGGGGGGTCACAGATACGCAGTATTTT.